One sample yielded the 5 T cell receptor beta chains listed below, sequenced in a study of blood T cell repertoires in COVID-19. Sequencing was performed with immunoSEQ multiplex PCR; in TCRdb, only in-frame clones are kept and a portion is missing. Here the sample spans approximately 230,000 clones, 70% to 85% being singletons. The sequencing sample was made of peripheral blood. All receptors come from a woman over 75 with active or convalescent COVID-19.

In this sample, this clone turned up a few times. The chain uses TRBV14 and TRBJ1-1, with a possible D match to TRBD1 (6 bases). The CDR3 spans 14 residues. Germline-derived CDR1 and CDR2 are SGHDN and FVKESK. Trimming took off 1 base at V and 5 bases at J, with 11 bases between the two ends. CDR3 sequence: CASSQARGGTEAFF. CDR3 sequence (DNA): TGTGCCAGCAGCCAAGCCAGGGGCGGAACTGAAGCTTTCTTT.

The chain employs TRBV9 and TRBJ1-2, with 7 bases aligning to TRBD1. Germline assignment: CDR1 SGDLS and CDR2 YYNGEE. The trim removed 4 bases at V and 2 bases at J, leaving 5 bases unmatched. The CDR3 runs 14 residues. For the CDR3, the DNA is TGTGCCAGCAGCCCCCACAGGGGAAACTATGGCTACACCTTC. Amino acid sequence: CASSPHRGNYGYTF.

This clone showed up just a few times. The rearrangement uses TRBV5-1 and TRBJ2-7, with D tentatively TRBD1 (6 bases). CDR3 size: 12 residues. Germline V CDR1 and CDR2: SGHRS, YFSETQ. Trimming removed 4 bases from V and 3 bases from J, with 8 bases in between. CDR3 DNA: TGCGCCAGCAGCGCACAGGGCTACGAGCAGTACTTC. Its protein product is CASSAQGYEQYF.

The J gene is TRBJ1-1, the V gene TRBV3-1 (or the pseudogene TRBV3-2); 10 nucleotides agree with TRBD1. CDR1 LGHDT and CDR2 YNNKEL come from the germline V gene (reference sequence). V dropped 1 base and J dropped 2; count of bases not matched to a gene: 7. The CDR3 is 17 residues long. The CDR3 coding sequence is TGTGCCAGCAGCCAAGCCCGGGACAGGGGACGAAACACTGAAGCTTTCTTT. Its translation is CASSQARDRGRNTEAFF.

The chain has TRBV19 and TRBJ1-2, with D possibly TRBD1 on 5 matching bases. This CDR3 spans 14 amino acids. The V end was cut by 3 bases, the J end by 6 bases, with 14 bases between. Germline V gene sequence: CDR1 LNHDA, CDR2 SQIVND (reference sequence). CDR3 nucleotides: TGTGCCAGTAGTATCGTGCGGGGGGGAAATGGCTACACCTTC. It translates to CASSIVRGGNGYTF.